Presented here are 19 T cell receptor beta chains from one specimen sequenced in a study of cytomegalovirus exposure and HLA in healthy donors. 13 Jbeta primers and 60 Vbeta primers were used for the PCR. TCRdb's table, derived via immunoSEQ multiplex PCR, lists solely in-frame clones and lacks some. The sample has around 120,000 clones, around four fifths seen once; the top ten hold roughly 31%. Sequenced: PBMCs. These receptors all stem from a man between 60 and 70 years old in good health and CMV-seropositive.

V is TRBV7-9 and J is TRBJ2-3; 10 bases are shared with TRBD1. Per germline, CDR1 SEHNR and CDR2 FQNEAQ (reference sequence). V lost 6 bases to trimming and J lost 0 bases; unmatched junction nucleotides: 12. The CDR3 is 18 amino acids. The CDR3 DNA reads TGTGCCAGCAGGCTTAGGTGGGGACAGGGGAGAAGCACAGATACGCAGTATTTT. Protein: CASRLRWGQGRSTDTQYF.

As DNA, the CDR3 is TGTGCCGGACAGGGGGTAGGGGAAGCTTTCTTT. It specifies CAGQGVGEAFF. The chain joins TRBV28 to TRBJ1-1; TRBD1 aligns across 10 bases. Trimming removed 11 bases from V and 8 bases from J; junction bases left unmatched: 5. Germline V gene sequence: CDR1 MDHEN, CDR2 SYDVKM. The CDR3 has 11 amino acids.

The V call is TRBV10-2, the J call TRBJ2-3; the match to TRBD1 covers 8 bases. Trimming at V came to 2 bases and at J to 5 bases, leaving 3 bases not matched to a gene. Per germline, CDR1 WSHSY and CDR2 SAAADI. The CDR3 length is 14 residues. DNA of the CDR3: TGCGCCAGCAGTGAGGGACAGGGTTTAGATACGCAGTATTTT. Encoded protein: CASSEGQGLDTQYF.

The rearrangement joins TRBV7-8 to TRBJ1-2, with a possible D match to TRBD1 (5 bases). Trimming pared 5 bases from V and 0 bases from J, leaving 13 bases between. The germline gives CDR1 SGHVS, CDR2 FQNEAQ. The CDR3 runs to 15 residues. In nucleotides, the CDR3 is TGTGCCAGCAGCCCCGGGACTACGACTAACTATGGCTACACCTTC. It encodes CASSPGTTTNYGYTF. The variable domain in full, completed from reference TRBV7-8 and TRBJ1-2, reads GAGVSQSPRYKVAKRGQDVALRCDPISGHVSLFWYQQALGQGPEFLTYFQNEAQLDKSGLPSDRFFAERPEGSVSTLKIQRTQQEDSAVYLCASSPGTTTNYGYTFGSGTRLTVV.

The rearrangement joins TRBV5-1 to TRBJ2-7, with 8 bases that match TRBD1. The end of the DNA is better explained by TRBJ2-5, so the J call may be wrong. Germline V gene data show CDR1 as SGHRS and CDR2 as YFSETQ. The CDR3 totals 16 residues. CDR3 in DNA: TGCGCCAGCAGCCCCCTCAAGCAGGGGGCATGGGAGACCCAGTACTTC. The encoded protein is CASSPLKQGAWETQYF.

V is TRBV12-5 and J is TRBJ2-7; D is possibly TRBD1 (5 bases). With 0 bases removed from V and 3 bases from J, the gap between germline ends came to 15 bases. CDR3 length: 16 residues. Germline values: CDR1 LGHNT, CDR2 FRNRAP. The CDR3 loop reads CASGLVLRTTFYEQYF. The CDR3 DNA is TGTGCTAGTGGTTTGGTACTTAGGACAACTTTCTACGAGCAGTACTTC. The full variable domain, rest sourced from reference TRBV12-5 and TRBJ2-7, is DARVTQTPRHKVTEMGQEVTMRCQPILGHNTVFWYRQTMMQGLELLAYFRNRAPLDDSGMPKDRFSAEMPDATLATLKIQPSEPRDSAVYFCASGLVLRTTFYEQYFGPGTRLTVT.

This clone was seen once. J is TRBJ1-1 and V is TRBV9; 12 nucleotides line up with TRBD1. This CDR3 region has 18 residues. The germline gives CDR1 SGDLS, CDR2 YYNGEE. V gave up 4 bases and J gave up 5 bases; unmatched junction bases: 15. The CDR3 DNA reads TGTGCCAGCAGCACCCGTTCCGGGACAGGGGGCTCGGGGACTGAAGCTTTCTTT. Its translation: CASSTRSGTGGSGTEAFF.

V usage is TRBV2 and J usage is TRBJ2-7, with TRBD2 identical over 7 bases. Trimming cost V 7 bases and J 2 bases; bases outside gene matches: 5. This CDR3 is 13 amino acids long. The germline CDR1 and CDR2 sequences are SNHLY and FYNNEI. The CDR3 sequence is CASKRDGAYEQYF. The CDR3 region has the DNA TGTGCCAGCAAGCGGGACGGGGCCTACGAGCAGTACTTC.

The genes are TRBV10-3 and TRBJ2-3; 10 bases map to TRBD2. With V trimmed by 11 bases and J by 5 bases, 7 bases remained unmatched. The V gene's germline CDR1 is ENHRY and CDR2 SYGVKD. This CDR3 comprises 13 residues. This CDR3 is CASRTSGGDTQYF. The CDR3 nucleotides read TGTGCCTCCCGGACTAGCGGTGGAGATACGCAGTATTTT.

This sequence joins TRBV5-6 and TRBJ1-6, with TRBD1 matching over 9 bases. This CDR3 spans 16 amino acids. Germline CDR1 is SGHDT and CDR2 is YYEEEE. V trimming: 0 bases; J trimming: 4 bases; junction bases outside the gene matches: 2. CDR3 sequence: CASSLDRGLYNSPLHF. DNA of the CDR3: TGTGCCAGCAGCTTGGACAGGGGGCTGTATAATTCACCCCTCCACTTT.

J is TRBJ2-7 and V is TRBV9, with D perhaps matching TRBD2 (5 bases). Germline V CDR1 and CDR2: SGDLS, YYNGEE. The V gene lost 4 bases and the J gene lost 6 bases, with 14 bases spanning the gap. The CDR3 spans 13 residues. CDR3 residues: CASSLQVTSEQYF. The DNA for the CDR3 is TGTGCCAGCAGCTTACAAGTTACTAGCGAGCAGTACTTC. Using reference TRBV9 and TRBJ2-7 for the parts outside the CDR3, the full variable domain is DSGVTQTPKHLITATGQRVTLRCSPRSGDLSVYWYQQSLDQGLQFLIQYYNGEERAKGNILERFSAQQFPDLHSELNLSSLELGDSALYFCASSLQVTSEQYFGPGTRLTVT.

The rearrangement joins TRBV28 to TRBJ2-5, with D possibly being TRBD2 (5 bases). Germline-derived CDR1 and CDR2 are MDHEN and SYDVKM. The CDR3 loop spans 13 amino acids. Deletions cut 6 bases from V and 2 bases from J, with 10 bases between. In DNA form, the CDR3 reads TGTGCCAGCAGCCAAGGCGGGCAAGAGACCCAGTACTTC. This gives the protein CASSQGGQETQYF. The full variable domain, completed using reference TRBV28 and TRBJ2-5, is DVKVTQSSRYLVKRTGEKVFLECVQDMDHENMFWYRQDPGLGLRLIYFSYDVKMKEKGDIPEGYSVSREKKERFSLILESASTNQTSMYLCASSQGGQETQYFGPGTRLLVL.

V is TRBV7-6 and J is TRBJ1-5, with D tentatively TRBD1 (6 bases). This CDR3 has 12 residues. Per germline, CDR1 SGHVS and CDR2 FNYEAQ. Trimming stripped 8 bases from V and 6 bases from J, with 11 bases between. The CDR3 loop reads CASGQGFQPQHF. CDR3 nucleotides: TGTGCCAGCGGGCAGGGGTTTCAGCCCCAGCATTTT.

This clone occurred a few times. V usage is TRBV6-1 and J usage is TRBJ1-2; TRBD1 might be the D (5 bases). Trimming left V 5 bases short and J 8 bases short, with 9 bases between. The CDR3 has 11 residues. Germline-derived CDR1 and CDR2 are MNHNS and SASEGT. The CDR3 protein is CASSHPGGYTF. Here the CDR3 DNA reads TGTGCCAGCAGTCACCCAGGGGGCTACACCTTC.

The J gene is TRBJ1-4, the V gene TRBV5-1; D gene ambiguous. Trimming left V 0 bases short and J 7 bases short, with 16 bases between. Germline V gives CDR1 SGHRS, CDR2 YFSETQ. The CDR3 covers 16 residues. CDR3 in amino acids: CASSLENTWGGEKLFF. CDR3 DNA: TGCGCCAGCAGCTTGGAGAACACGTGGGGAGGTGAAAAACTGTTTTTT. Variable domain in full (rest from reference TRBV5-1 and TRBJ1-4): KAGVTQTPRYLIKTRGQQVTLSCSPISGHRSVSWYQQTPGQGLQFLFEYFSETQRNKGNFPGRFSGRQFSNSRSEMNVSTLELGDSALYLCASSLENTWGGEKLFFGSGTQLSVL.

The rearrangement joins TRBV5-4 to TRBJ2-1, with 11 bases aligning to TRBD2. Germline V lookup: CDR1 SGHNT, CDR2 YYREEE (reference sequence). V lost 4 bases, J lost 7 bases, and 10 bases stayed unmatched. There are 16 residues in the CDR3. The CDR3 loop is CASSGPLAGVRNEQFF. CDR3 sequence (DNA): TGTGCCAGCAGCGGTCCACTAGCGGGAGTTAGGAATGAGCAGTTCTTC.

The rearrangement links TRBV7-3 to TRBJ2-2; possibly TRBD2 for D (5 bases). The CDR3 contains 14 residues. V dropped 2 bases and J dropped 1 base, with 5 bases sitting between them. From germline, CDR1 is SGHTA and CDR2 FQGTGA. This chain's CDR3 is CASSLRGNTGELFF. CDR3 in DNA: TGTGCCAGCAGCTTACGGGGGAACACCGGGGAGCTGTTTTTT.

CDR3 sequence reads: CASSLKGDNTQYF. In nucleotides, the CDR3 is TGTGCCAGCAGCTTAAAGGGGGATAATACGCAGTATTTT. This sequence joins TRBV7-9 and TRBJ2-3; TRBD1 is a possible D gene (6 bases). Per germline, CDR1 SEHNR and CDR2 FQNEAQ (reference sequence). CDR3 length: 13 amino acids. V was clipped by 2 bases and J by 7 bases, with 10 bases between them.

This clone came up a few times. This chain connects TRBV5-6 to TRBJ2-7, with 8 bases that match TRBD2. CDR1 is SGHDT, CDR2 YYEEEE, per germline. The CDR3 is made up of 15 amino acids. After removal of 4 bases from V and 6 bases from J, the junction contained 12 bases not matched to a gene. CDR3 region: CASSQSSGGFIEQYF. The CDR3 DNA reads TGTGCCAGCAGCCAGTCCAGCGGGGGCTTTATCGAGCAGTACTTC. The variable domain in full, with the rest retrieved from reference TRBV5-6 and TRBJ2-7, is DAGVTQSPTHLIKTRGQQVTLRCSPKSGHDTVSWYQQALGQGPQFIFQYYEEEERQRGNFPDRFSGHQFPNYSSELNVNALLLGDSALYLCASSQSSGGFIEQYFGPGTRLTVT.